This T cell receptor (beta chain) emerged from a study of T-cell memory formation after mild COVID-19. Overall study context: Among the donors, TCR clusters were largely specific to each donor.

TCRdb re-called the 5' RACE reads through MiXCR, storing one row per CDR3 protein. In the table there are approximately 260,000 distinct CDR3 sequences, around 15% of which are singletons. The table lists this clonotype with a few counts. The antigen remains unidentified. Study findings and constraints: Memory from before infection featured some responding clones, which suggests cross-reactive memory joined.

Germline CDR1 SEHNR, CDR2 FQNEAQ (reference sequence). This CDR3 has 14 residues. V lost 1 base and J 7 bases, leaving 10 bases between the germline ends. This TCR came from a man in his late teens or twenties who had mild COVID-19 (a few samples of this study predate the infection). Cell type and time point are not known. Sample: PBMCs or a T cell subset sorted from them (not recorded which). The chain carries TRBV7-9 and TRBJ2-2; perhaps TRBD2 as D (6 bases). The CDR3 region is CASSLVAGIGELFF. CDR3 sequence (DNA): TGTGCCAGCAGCTTAGTCGCGGGAATCGGGGAGCTGTTTTTT.